Detailed here is one T cell receptor (beta chain). What it binds is not known. Libraries of TCR beta came from iRepertoire HTBI primers plus Arm-PCR of CDR3 regions. A single record per CDR3 protein comes from TCRdb applying MiXCR to the multiplex PCR reads. The sample has hundreds of thousands of distinct CDR3 sequences, roughly 13% seen once. Time point: newly diagnosed GD, antithyroid drugs for less than 3 months. Making the TCR library involved RNA that had been extracted from PBMCs. Germline CDR1 MNHEY, CDR2 SVGAGI. J gave up 2 bases and V 2 bases, and 3 bases lay outside the gene matches. The CDR3 totals 15 residues. This sample was taken from a study of regulatory T cells in long-lasting Graves disease. At the level of the study: Antithyroid drugs had been taken under 3 months by newly diagnosed Graves' patients.

Study outcomes and limitations: The researchers studied only peripheral blood, not thyroid tissue.

This same sample was also taken into another study, of T cells in Graves' hyperthyroidism and ophthalmopathy.

The material sequenced was peripheral blood mononuclear cells (PBMCs), taken at new diagnosis, from a patient treated with antithyroid drugs. The TCR originated in a man aged 25-45 years with Graves disease. The rearrangement joins TRBV6-5 to TRBJ2-5, with 9 positions matching TRBD2. In nucleotides, the CDR3 is TGTGCCAGCAGTTACGCTAGCGGGATACAAGAGACCCAGTACTTC. Encoded protein: CASSYASGIQETQYF.